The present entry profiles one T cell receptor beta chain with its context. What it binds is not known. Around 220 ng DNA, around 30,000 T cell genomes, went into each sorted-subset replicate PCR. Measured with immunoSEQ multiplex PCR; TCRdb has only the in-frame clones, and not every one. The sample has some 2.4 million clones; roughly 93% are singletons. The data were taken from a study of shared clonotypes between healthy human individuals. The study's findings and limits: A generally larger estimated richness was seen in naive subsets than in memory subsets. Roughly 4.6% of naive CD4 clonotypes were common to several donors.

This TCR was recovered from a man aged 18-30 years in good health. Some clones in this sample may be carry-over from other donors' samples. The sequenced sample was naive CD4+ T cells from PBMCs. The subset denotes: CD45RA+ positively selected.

The DNA for the CDR3 is TGTGCCAGCAGTTTAACGACAGGGGTGAGCAATCAGCCCCAGCATTTT. As protein: CASSLTTGVSNQPQHF. The V gene is TRBV28, the J gene TRBJ1-5, with 8 bases fitting TRBD1. V shed 2 bases and J 1 base; nucleotides not matched to a gene: 4. The CDR3 runs 16 residues. CDR1 is MDHEN and CDR2 is SYDVKM in the germline V gene.